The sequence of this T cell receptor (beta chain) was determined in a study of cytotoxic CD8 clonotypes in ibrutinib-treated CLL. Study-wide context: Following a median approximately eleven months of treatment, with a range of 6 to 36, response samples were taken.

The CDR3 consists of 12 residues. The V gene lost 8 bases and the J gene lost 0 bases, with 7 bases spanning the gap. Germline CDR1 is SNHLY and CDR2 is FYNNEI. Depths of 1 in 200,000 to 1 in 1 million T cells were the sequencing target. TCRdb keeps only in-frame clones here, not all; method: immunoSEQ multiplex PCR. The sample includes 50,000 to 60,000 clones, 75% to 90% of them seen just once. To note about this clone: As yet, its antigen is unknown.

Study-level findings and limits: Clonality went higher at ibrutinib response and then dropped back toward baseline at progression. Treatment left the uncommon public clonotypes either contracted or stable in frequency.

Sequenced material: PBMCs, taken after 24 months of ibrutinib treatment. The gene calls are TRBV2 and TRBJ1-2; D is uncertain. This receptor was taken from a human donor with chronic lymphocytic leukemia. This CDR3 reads CASETPNYGYTF. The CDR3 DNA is TGTGCCAGCGAGACACCTAACTATGGCTACACCTTC. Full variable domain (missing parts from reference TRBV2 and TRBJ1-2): EPEVTQTPSHQVTQMGQEVILRCVPISNHLYFYWYRQILGQKVEFLVSFYNNEISEKSEIFDDQFSVERPDGSNFTLKIRSTKLEDSAMYFCASETPNYGYTFGSGTRLTVV.